This T cell receptor (beta chain) stems from a study of blood T cells in healthy people across ages. Whole-study context: Per two T cells, about one barcoded beta molecule was captured through template switching.

The CDR3 extends over 13 amino acids. Trimming stripped 4 bases from V and 2 bases from J, with 9 bases between. Per the germline V gene, CDR1 is SQVTM and CDR2 is ANQGSEA. A second 7 to 11 cycle PCR used barcoded and J-beta primers. Every sample produced at least 3 million CDR3-containing paired-end reads. TCRdb fed the 5' RACE reads into MiXCR, producing one record per CDR3 protein. The sample holds around 1,000,000 distinct CDR3 sequences, approximately 25% seen once. Comment on this clonotype: What it binds is unknown.

Study outcomes and limitations: One million T cells yielded diversity estimates that were considered underestimates.

A further study also used this sample, focusing on T cells of mothers and their children. That study reports: A slight, non-significant increase in overlap was found for related mother-child pairs relative to unrelated pairs.

The sequenced sample was blood. The sequence came from a girl aged 2-10 years in good health. The chain joins TRBV29-1 to TRBJ1-5, with a tentative D call TRBD1 (5 bases). The CDR3 reads CSVVLGGNQPQHF. In DNA form, the CDR3 reads TGCAGCGTTGTCCTGGGGGGCAATCAGCCCCAGCATTTT. Filled out from reference TRBV29-1 and TRBJ1-5, the complete variable domain reads SAVISQKPSRDICQRGTSLTIQCQVDSQVTMMFWYRQQPGQSLTLIATANQGSEATYESGFVIDKFPISRPNLTFSTLTVSNMSPEDSSIYLCSVVLGGNQPQHFGDGTRLSIL.